A single sample is the source of the 32 T cell receptor beta chains below, sequenced in a study of shared clonotypes between healthy human individuals. Sequenced by immunoSEQ multiplex PCR; TCRdb stores in-frame clones only, minus some. The sample gives 950,000 to 1,300,000 clones, about 74% of which show up once; approximately 1.5% is in the top ten. Input material: memory CD4+ T cells sorted from blood. Specified subset: CD45RA-negative fraction. The receptors shown here come from a man between 18 and 35 years old in good health.

J is TRBJ2-1 and V is TRBV11-2, with TRBD2 matching over 11 bases. CDR1 and CDR2 (germline): SGHAT, FQNNGV. V dropped 4 bases and J dropped 6; count of bases not matched to a gene: 5. The CDR3 spans 15 residues. The chain's CDR3 is CASSSISGGVNEQFF. CDR3 coding DNA: TGTGCCAGCAGCTCGATTAGCGGGGGGGTCAATGAGCAGTTCTTC.

The rearrangement joins TRBV30 to TRBJ2-7; D uncertain. V was pared by 5 bases and J by 1 base, with 9 bases between. The CDR3 extends over 12 amino acids. Germline CDR1 is GTSNPN and CDR2 is SVGIG (reference sequence). CDR3 protein: CAWAPHSYEQYF. CDR3 nucleotide sequence: TGTGCCTGGGCTCCTCATTCCTACGAGCAGTACTTC.

This clone has only a few counts. This sequence joins TRBV6-5 and TRBJ1-3, with a weak D call TRBD1 (6 bases). The V and J ends lost 4 bases and 2 bases respectively, with 12 bases between them. This CDR3 spans 15 amino acids. Germline V gene lookup returns CDR1 MNHEY and CDR2 SVGAGI. The CDR3 here is CASSFSQGPGNTIYF. The CDR3 DNA reads TGTGCCAGCAGTTTCAGTCAGGGGCCTGGAAACACCATATATTTT.

V and J are TRBV4-1 and TRBJ2-5; the D gene is possibly TRBD1 (6 bases). The length of the CDR3 is 13 residues. Trimming stripped 2 bases from V and 5 bases from J, with 9 bases between. CDR1 is MGHRA, CDR2 YSYEKL, per germline. CDR3: CASSQNRVETQYF. CDR3 in DNA: TGCGCCAGCAGCCAAAACAGGGTGGAGACCCAGTACTTC.

This sequence joins TRBV18 and TRBJ2-7; D is possibly TRBD2 (5 bases). There are 15 residues in the CDR3. Trimming removed 6 bases from V and 0 bases from J, with 15 bases in between. Germline CDR1 and CDR2: KGHSH and LQKENI. CDR3 DNA: TGTGCCAGCTCTCCCCCCGGGGAAAGCTCCTACGAGCAGTACTTC. This gives the protein CASSPPGESSYEQYF. Full variable domain (rest looked up from reference TRBV18 and TRBJ2-7): NAGVMQNPRHLVRRRGQEARLRCSPMKGHSHVYWYRQLPEEGLKFMVYLQKENIIDESGMPKERFSAEFPKEGPSILRIQQVVRGDSAAYFCASSPPGESSYEQYFGPGTRLTVT.

The genes are TRBV7-6 and TRBJ2-7; D call uncertain. This CDR3 spans 15 amino acids. Trimming pared 1 base from V and 3 bases from J, leaving 13 bases between. Germline-derived CDR1 and CDR2 are SGHVS and FNYEAQ. DNA of the CDR3: TGTGCCAGCAGCTTAGATGGGCAGGTGGTCTACGAGCAGTACTTC. The encoded protein is CASSLDGQVVYEQYF.

This clone was seen only a few times. The chain has TRBV28 and TRBJ1-5; 7 bases match TRBD1. CDR1 is MDHEN, CDR2 SYDVKM, per germline. The CDR3 totals 14 residues. Unmatched junction bases numbered 9, after V lost 6 bases and J lost 7 bases. CDR3 in DNA: TGTGCCAGCAGACGCGACAGGGATCGACAGCCCCAGCATTTT. The encoded protein is CASRRDRDRQPQHF.

The V gene is TRBV12-5, the J gene TRBJ2-5, with D perhaps matching TRBD1 or TRBD2 (5 bases each). The V and J ends lost 6 bases and 7 bases respectively, with 24 bases between them. This CDR3 is 16 amino acids long. Per germline, CDR1 LGHNT and CDR2 FRNRAP. The CDR3 sequence is CASGPPGTEAPGTQYF. The CDR3 DNA follows: TGTGCTAGTGGACCACCCGGGACGGAGGCGCCCGGGACCCAGTACTTC.

The chain employs TRBV7-3 and TRBJ2-5; TRBD2 might be the D (6 bases). This CDR3 has 14 residues. CDR1 is SGHTA and CDR2 is FQGTGA in the germline V gene. V lost 5 bases and J 9 bases, leaving 19 bases between the germline ends. CDR3 coding DNA: TGTGCCAGCAGCCCTCAGATAGGGGAGGTGGCCCAGTACTTC. This translates into CASSPQIGEVAQYF. Combining the CDR3 with reference TRBV7-3 and TRBJ2-5 gives the whole variable domain GAGVSQTPSNKVTEKGKYVELRCDPISGHTALYWYRQSLGQGPEFLIYFQGTGAADDSGLPNDRFFAVRPEGSVSTLKIQRTERGDSAVYLCASSPQIGEVAQYFGPGTRLLVL.

V gene TRBV6-5 combines with J gene TRBJ2-3; TRBD1 agrees at 9 bases. V shed 5 bases, J shed 3 bases, and the junction held 6 bases outside the gene matches. Germline CDR1 is MNHEY and CDR2 is SVGAGI. The CDR3 runs to 15 residues. The CDR3 DNA reads TGTGCCAGCAGTCCCGAGACAGGGGGGACAGATACGCAGTATTTT. It specifies CASSPETGGTDTQYF.

V gene TRBV6-5 combines with J gene TRBJ2-3; 8 bases agree with TRBD1. This CDR3 contains 13 residues. The V gene's germline CDR1 is MNHEY and CDR2 SVGAGI. V was pared by 8 bases and J by 7 bases, with 8 bases of the junction left unmatched. The CDR3 sequence is CASRGQASNTQYF. The DNA for the CDR3 is TGTGCCAGCCGGGGACAGGCTAGTAATACGCAGTATTTT.

Remarks on this clone: At one end the junction does not follow the germline gene, possibly because of a read error. This chain joins TRBV18 and TRBJ2-7; D not resolved. Germline V gene lookup returns CDR1 KGHSH and CDR2 LQKENI. The CDR3 has 12 amino acids. The CDR3: CASSRASDEQYF. The CDR3 DNA sequence: TGTGCCAGCTCACGGGCCTCCGACGAGCAGTACTTC.

The sample holds a few counts of this clone. The V gene is TRBV5-6, the J gene TRBJ1-6; 10 positions match TRBD1. Germline V gene data show CDR1 as SGHDT and CDR2 as YYEEEE. CDR3 length equals 16 residues. With 3 bases clipped from V and 7 bases from J, the junction kept 7 bases outside the gene matches. The CDR3 nucleotides read TGTGCCAGCAGCTCTAGATGGGACAGGGGAAATTCACCCCTCCACTTT. It is translated as CASSSRWDRGNSPLHF.

The chain joins TRBV7-9 to TRBJ2-7; D gene unclear. Germline loops: CDR1 SEHNR, CDR2 FQNEAQ (reference sequence). The CDR3 length is 14 residues. V lost 1 base and J 2 bases, leaving 9 bases between the germline ends. The CDR3 sequence: CASSLEGGTYEQYF. The CDR3 nucleotides read TGTGCCAGCAGCTTAGAAGGCGGAACCTACGAGCAGTACTTC.

The chain is built from TRBV11-2 and TRBJ2-5; D might be TRBD2 (5 bases). Trimming stripped 3 bases from V and 7 bases from J, with 12 bases between. Germline V CDR1 and CDR2: SGHAT, FQNNGV. This CDR3 is built from 13 residues. The CDR3 DNA is TGTGCCAGCAGCTTCGGCGAGAGCGGGACCCAGTACTTC. The encoded protein is CASSFGESGTQYF.

J is TRBJ1-4 and V is TRBV28; 8 bases are a match to TRBD1. Germline V CDR1 and CDR2: MDHEN, SYDVKM. The CDR3 runs to 15 residues. Unmatched junction bases numbered 5, after V lost 8 bases and J lost 0 bases. CDR3 protein: CASGAGGPTNEKLFF. CDR3 nucleotide sequence: TGTGCCAGCGGGGCAGGGGGCCCAACTAATGAAAAACTGTTTTTT.

A note on this clone: A much larger clone lies a single base off, so this may be a read error. The sample has other DNA sequences that encode this CDR3 too. The chain combines TRBV6-7 with TRBJ1-3; weak D call: TRBD1 (5 bases). TRBV6-7 is identified as an open reading frame with a role that is uncertain. The CDR3 length is 14 residues. The CDR3 region is CASNGRGSGNTIYF. The CDR3 nucleotides read TGTGCCAGCAATGGGAGGGGCTCTGGAAATACCATATATTTT.

This clone showed up just once. The chain is built from TRBV7-2 and TRBJ1-5, with D unclear. Germline-derived CDR1 and CDR2 are SGHTA and FQGNSA. The V gene lost 2 bases and the J gene lost 5 bases, with 13 bases spanning the gap. CDR3 size: 15 residues. CDR3 sequence reads: CASSLTVGGYQPQHF. The CDR3, as DNA: TGTGCCAGCAGCTTAACGGTCGGAGGATATCAGCCCCAGCATTTT.

This CDR3 is CASSERERDRRVTEAFF. CDR3 sequence (DNA): TGTGCCAGCAGTGAACGGGAGAGGGACAGGAGGGTCACTGAAGCTTTCTTT. V gene TRBV6-1 combines with J gene TRBJ1-1; TRBD1 agrees at 8 bases. The V gene end was trimmed by 2 bases and the J gene end by 4 bases; junction bases not matched to a gene: 12. Germline loops: CDR1 MNHNS, CDR2 SASEGT. The length of the CDR3 is 17 residues.

The CDR3 spells CASSLNSARSSPNIQYF. CDR3 DNA: TGTGCCAGCAGCTTAAATTCGGCCCGAAGTTCACCAAACATTCAGTACTTC. The rearrangement uses TRBV11-2 and TRBJ2-4; D is unresolved. The CDR3 spans 17 residues. CDR1 SGHAT and CDR2 FQNNGV come from the germline V gene. V lost 2 bases, J lost 6 bases, and 20 bases lay in between.

V usage is TRBV10-3 and J usage is TRBJ2-5, with D uncertain. From germline, CDR1 is ENHRY and CDR2 SYGVKD. This CDR3 spans 12 amino acids. V was trimmed by 3 bases and J by 5 bases, leaving 7 bases between them. DNA of the CDR3: TGTGCCATCAGTGACGAAACTGAGACCCAGTACTTC. Residues: CAISDETETQYF.

The genes are TRBV7-8 and TRBJ2-7, with 10 bases aligning to TRBD2. The germline V gene has CDR1 SGHVS and CDR2 FQNEAQ. This CDR3 spans 15 amino acids. After removal of 1 base from V and 3 bases from J, the junction contained 3 bases not matched to a gene. CDR3 amino acids: CASSLETSGFYEQYF. In DNA form, the CDR3 reads TGTGCCAGCAGCTTAGAGACTAGCGGGTTCTACGAGCAGTACTTC.

The chain couples TRBV15 to TRBJ1-5; D is ambiguous. There are 12 residues in the CDR3. The germline V gene encodes CDR1 LNHNV and CDR2 YYDKDF (reference sequence). The V and J ends lost 0 bases and 9 bases respectively, with 6 bases between them. The CDR3 DNA reads TGTGCCACCAGCAGAGAGAGGACGCCCCAGCATTTT. Its protein is CATSRERTPQHF. Supplemented by reference TRBV15 and TRBJ1-5, the full variable domain reads DAMVIQNPRYQVTQFGKPVTLSCSQTLNHNVMYWYQQKSSQAPKLLFHYYDKDFNNEADTPDNFQSRRPNTSFCFLDIRSPGLGDTAMYLCATSRERTPQHFGDGTRLSIL.

Comment on this clone: Distinct nucleotide sequences in the sample also encode this CDR3. This rearrangement joins TRBV30 to TRBJ1-3, with D hard to call. In germline, CDR1 is GTSNPN, CDR2 SVGIG (reference sequence). V was clipped by 2 bases and J by 1 base, with 0 bases between them. The CDR3 length is 11 residues. The CDR3 reads CAWSSGNTIYF. The CDR3, as DNA: TGTGCCTGGAGTTCTGGAAACACCATATATTTT.

On this clone itself: Different DNA sequences within this sample yield the same CDR3. This chain joins TRBV4-3 and TRBJ1-4; no reliable D call. The CDR3 length is 13 residues. With 0 bases removed from V and 7 bases from J, the gap between germline ends came to 6 bases. CDR1 LGHNA and CDR2 YSLEER come from the germline V gene. CDR3 in DNA: TGCGCCAGCAGCCAAGATCTGAGTGAAAAACTGTTTTTT. It translates to CASSQDLSEKLFF.

The chain has TRBV27 and TRBJ2-7, with 10 bases fitting TRBD1. The CDR3 extends over 14 amino acids. From germline, CDR1 is MNHEY and CDR2 SMNVEV (reference sequence). V shed 7 bases, J shed 2 bases, and the junction held 5 bases outside the gene matches. The CDR3 DNA sequence: TGTGCCAGCACTCCGGGACAGGGGCCCTACGAGCAGTACTTC. Translated, it gives CASTPGQGPYEQYF.

This rearrangement joins TRBV6-5 to TRBJ1-5, with a weak D call TRBD1 (5 bases). Per the germline V gene, CDR1 is MNHEY and CDR2 is SVGAGI. V lost 4 bases and J lost 2, with 12 bases in between. There are 15 residues in the CDR3. This CDR3 reads CASSLTVRGNQPQHF. DNA of the CDR3: TGTGCCAGCAGTTTGACAGTCCGTGGCAATCAGCCCCAGCATTTT.

On this clone: Other DNA sequences in this specimen translate into the identical CDR3. The J gene is TRBJ1-2, the V gene TRBV19, with a tentative D call TRBD1 (5 bases). This CDR3 spans 13 amino acids. Germline V CDR1 and CDR2: LNHDA, SQIVND (reference sequence). V was clipped by 7 bases and J by 4 bases, with 13 bases between them. Here the CDR3 reads CASTGEDSYGYTF. CDR3 sequence (DNA): TGTGCCAGTACGGGGGAAGACAGCTATGGCTACACCTTC. The variable domain in full, with the rest retrieved from reference TRBV19 and TRBJ1-2, is DGGITQSPKYLFRKEGQNVTLSCEQNLNHDAMYWYRQDPGQGLRLIYYSQIVNDFQKGDIAEGYSVSREKKESFPLTVTSAQKNPTAFYLCASTGEDSYGYTFGSGTRLTVV.

The chain employs TRBV5-6 and TRBJ2-1; 11 nucleotides line up with TRBD2. With 6 bases clipped from V and 4 bases from J, the junction kept 6 bases outside the gene matches. The CDR3 is 15 amino acids. Per germline, CDR1 SGHDT and CDR2 YYEEEE. CDR3 coding DNA: TGTGCCAGCAACCCTCTAGCGGGGGGATACAATGAGCAGTTCTTC. Encoded protein: CASNPLAGGYNEQFF.

The chain combines TRBV18 with TRBJ2-2, with D hard to call. The CDR3 has 14 amino acids. With 3 bases removed from V and 0 bases from J, the gap between germline ends came to 5 bases. Looked up from germline, CDR1 is KGHSH and CDR2 is LQKENI. The CDR3 reads CASSPSPNTGELFF. As DNA, the CDR3 is TGTGCCAGCTCACCGAGTCCGAACACCGGGGAGCTGTTTTTT.

The chain links TRBV7-2 to TRBJ1-2, with a possible D match to TRBD1 (5 bases). Looked up from germline, CDR1 is SGHTA and CDR2 is FQGNSA. Trimming stripped 3 bases from V and 0 bases from J, with 5 bases between. The CDR3 contains 13 residues. The CDR3 region is CASSLTANYGYTF. DNA for the CDR3: TGTGCCAGCAGCTTGACAGCTAACTATGGCTACACCTTC.

The V gene is TRBV29-1, the J gene TRBJ2-2, with unresolved D. With 5 bases removed from V and 5 bases from J, the gap between germline ends came to 12 bases. There are 13 residues in the CDR3. Germline assignment: CDR1 SQVTM and CDR2 ANQGSEA. CDR3 loop: CSVMIRATGELFF. The CDR3 DNA reads TGCAGCGTTATGATAAGGGCTACCGGGGAGCTGTTTTTT.